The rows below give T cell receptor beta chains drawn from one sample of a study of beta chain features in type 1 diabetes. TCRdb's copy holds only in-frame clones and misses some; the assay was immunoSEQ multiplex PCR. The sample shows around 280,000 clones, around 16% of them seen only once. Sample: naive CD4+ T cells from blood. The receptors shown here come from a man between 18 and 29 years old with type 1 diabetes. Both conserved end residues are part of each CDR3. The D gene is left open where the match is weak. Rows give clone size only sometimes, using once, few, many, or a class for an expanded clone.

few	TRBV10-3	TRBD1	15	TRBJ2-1	TGTGCCATCAGTGGGGGACAGGGAAGCTACAATGAGCAGTTCTTC	CAISGGQGSYNEQFF
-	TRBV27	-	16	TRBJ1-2	TGTGCCAGCAGTTTAGCCCGCGACAGGACTAACTATGGCTACACCTTC	CASSLARDRTNYGYTF
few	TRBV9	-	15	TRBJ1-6	TGTGCCAGCAGCCCAACCAGGGTTGAGGATTCACCCCTCCACTTT	CASSPTRVEDSPLHF
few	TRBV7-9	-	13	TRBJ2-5	TGTGCCAGCAGCTTCCCCGGGAGTGAGACCCAGTACTTC	CASSFPGSETQYF
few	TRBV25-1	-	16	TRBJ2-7	TGTGCCAGCAGCCTATTTTCAGGGGTGGGGACCTACGAGCAGTACTTC	CASSLFSGVGTYEQYF
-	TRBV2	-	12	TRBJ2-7	TGTGCCAGCAGTCCAGTGATCCACGAGCAGTACTTC	CASSPVIHEQYF
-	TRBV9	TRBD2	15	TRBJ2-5	TGTGCCAGCAGCGTAGCCGGGGGGGCGCAAGAGACCCAGTACTTC	CASSVAGGAQETQYF
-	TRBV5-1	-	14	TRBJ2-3	TGCGCCAGCAGCTTGGCCGAGAGCACAGATACGCAGTATTTT	CASSLAESTDTQYF
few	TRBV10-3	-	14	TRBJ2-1	TGTGCCATCAAGGACTTTGGGGACTGGAATGAGCAGTTCTTC	CAIKDFGDWNEQFF
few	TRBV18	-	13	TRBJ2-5	TGTGCCAGCTCACCACGAACAGAAGAGACCCAGTACTTC	CASSPRTEETQYF
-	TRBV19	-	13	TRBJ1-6	TGTGCCAGTAGGTCAGGGAATAATTCACCCCTCCACTTT	CASRSGNNSPLHF
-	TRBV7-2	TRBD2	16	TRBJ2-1	TGTGCCAGCAGCACCACCCTAGCGGGAGGAATGAATGAGCAGTTCTTC	CASSTTLAGGMNEQFF
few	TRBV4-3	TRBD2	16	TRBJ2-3	TGCGCCAGCAGCCCCCTCAGCGGGGGGGCAGCAGATACGCAGTATTTT	CASSPLSGGAADTQYF
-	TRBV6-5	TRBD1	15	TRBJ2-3	TGTGCCAGCAAGCCGGGACAGGGAAGAACAGATACGCAGTATTTT	CASKPGQGRTDTQYF
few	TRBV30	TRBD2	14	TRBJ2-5	TGTGCCTGGAGTGTACTGAGCGGGAGGGAGACCCAGTACTTC	CAWSVLSGRETQYF
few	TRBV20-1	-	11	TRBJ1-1	TGCAGTGTCAGGGCGAACACTGAAGCTTTCTTT	CSVRANTEAFF
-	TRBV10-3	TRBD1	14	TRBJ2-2	TGTGCCATCAGTTACGGGACAGGGACCCGGGAGCTGTTTTTT	CAISYGTGTRELFF
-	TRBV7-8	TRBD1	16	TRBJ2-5	TGTGCCAGCAGCCCCACCGCGACAGGGGCGGAGGAGACCCAGTACTTC	CASSPTATGAEETQYF
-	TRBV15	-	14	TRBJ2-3	TGTGCCACCAGCAGAGGGGGGGTCAGAGATACGCAGTATTTT	CATSRGGVRDTQYF
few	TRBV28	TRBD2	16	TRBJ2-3	TGTGCCAGCAGTTCCTCCACACTAGCGGGAGCAGATACGCAGTATTTT	CASSSSTLAGADTQYF
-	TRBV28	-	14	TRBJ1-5	TGTGCCAGCAGTTTATGGGCAGGGGAAAAGCCCCAGCATTTT	CASSLWAGEKPQHF
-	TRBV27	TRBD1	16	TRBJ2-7	TGTGCCAGCAGTTTAGCCCCGGGACAGACACCTTACGAGCAGTACTTC	CASSLAPGQTPYEQYF
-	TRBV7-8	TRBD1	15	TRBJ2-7	TGTGCCAGCAGCCCCGGACAGGTGTCCTCCTACGAGCAGTACTTC	CASSPGQVSSYEQYF
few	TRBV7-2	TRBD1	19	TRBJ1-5	TGTGCCAGCAGCTGGACCGGGACAGGGGGCGCCGATAGCAATCAGCCCCAGCATTTT	CASSWTGTGGADSNQPQHF
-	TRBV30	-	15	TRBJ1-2	TGTGCCTGGAGAGCAGGACATCAGGGCTACTATGGCTACACCTTC	CAWRAGHQGYYGYTF
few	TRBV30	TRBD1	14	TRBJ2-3	TGTGCCTGGAGCCGGGACAGTAGCACAGATACGCAGTATTTT	CAWSRDSSTDTQYF
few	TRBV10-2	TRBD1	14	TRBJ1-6	TGCGCCAGCACTGGACAGGGTCCCCCTGCACCCCTCCACTTT	CASTGQGPPAPLHF
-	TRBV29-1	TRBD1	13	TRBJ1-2	TGCAGCGTTGCAAAGGGGGCGAGGGATGGCTACACCTTC	CSVAKGARDGYTF
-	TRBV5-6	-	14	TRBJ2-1	TGTGCCAGCTCTTTGTACGGGAAATACAATGAGCAGTTCTTC	CASSLYGKYNEQFF
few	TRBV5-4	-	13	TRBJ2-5	TGTGCCAGCAGTTTGGACTTTCAAGAGACCCAGTACTTC	CASSLDFQETQYF
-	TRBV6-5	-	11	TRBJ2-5	TGTGCCAGTGGCCGGGGTGAGACCCAGTACTTC	CASGRGETQYF
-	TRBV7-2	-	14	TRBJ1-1	TGTGCCAGCAGTCCGAGTGACGGATCCCAGGACTACATCTTT	CASSPSDGSQDYIF
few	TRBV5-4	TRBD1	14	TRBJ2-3	TGTGCCAGCAGCTGGCGACAGGGGCCAGATACGCAGTATTTT	CASSWRQGPDTQYF
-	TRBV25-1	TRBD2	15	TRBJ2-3	TGTGCCAGCAGTCCCAGCGGGGGGAGCACAGATACGCAGTATTTT	CASSPSGGSTDTQYF
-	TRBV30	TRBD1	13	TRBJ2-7	TGTGCCTGGAGCGGGGACAGGGGGTACGAGCAGTACTTC	CAWSGDRGYEQYF
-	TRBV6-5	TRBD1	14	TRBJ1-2	TGTGCCAGCAGTACAGGGGGCTCTAACTATGGCTACACCTTC	CASSTGGSNYGYTF
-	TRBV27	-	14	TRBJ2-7	TGTGCCAGCAGGCTGGCGGGAAACTCCTACGAGCAGTACTTC	CASRLAGNSYEQYF
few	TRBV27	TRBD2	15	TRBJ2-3	TGTGCCAGCAGTTCATGGCGGGGAGGGGCAGATACGCAGTATTTT	CASSSWRGGADTQYF
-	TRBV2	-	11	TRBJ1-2	TGTGCCAGCAGTATCGGCTATGGCTACACCTTC	CASSIGYGYTF
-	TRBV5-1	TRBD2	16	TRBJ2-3	TGCGCCAGCAGCTTGCTGGGGACTAGTGTACCAAATACGCAGTATTTT	CASSLLGTSVPNTQYF
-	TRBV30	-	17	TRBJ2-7	TGTGCCTGGAGTGGCTTCTCACCCTACGGGGATTCCTACGAGCAGTACTTC	CAWSGFSPYGDSYEQYF
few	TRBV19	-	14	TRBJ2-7	TGTGCCAGTAGTCCACGTCGCGGGAAGTACGAGCAGTACTTC	CASSPRRGKYEQYF
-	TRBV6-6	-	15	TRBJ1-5	TGTGCCAGCAGTTTCCGGGGGAACAGCAATCAGCCCCAGCATTTT	CASSFRGNSNQPQHF
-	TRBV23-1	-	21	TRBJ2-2	TGCGCCAGCAGTCGGGACAGGGGGCTGTCTAGCGGGGGGGTTAGCACCGGGGAGCTGTTTTTT	CASSRDRGLSSGGVSTGELFF
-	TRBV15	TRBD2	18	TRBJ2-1	TGTGCCACCAGCAGAGATCGCAGCCGGTTAGCGGGAGACAATGAGCAGTTCTTC	CATSRDRSRLAGDNEQFF
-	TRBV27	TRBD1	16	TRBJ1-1	TGTGCCAGCAGTTTCTGGACAGGGGGCGGGAACACTGAAGCTTTCTTT	CASSFWTGGGNTEAFF